This T cell receptor beta chain was observed in a study of OX40 agonist ivuxolimab in advanced cancers. Study in general: Patients received ivuxolimab, an intravenous treatment, every 2 weeks at 0.01 to 10 mg/kg. The study reported partial responses in three patients: one hepatocellular carcinoma, two cutaneous melanoma.

Using immunoSEQ multiplex PCR, the repertoire was profiled, and TCRdb retains in-frame clones only, with some absent. The sample shows roughly 79,000 clones, more than 80% of them seen only once. Turning to this clone: Its antigen is as yet unknown.

Findings of the study overall: Normalized T-cell clonal expansion was also low in a subset of nonresponders.

The CDR3 consists of 15 residues. Deletions cut 0 bases from V and 0 bases from J, with 6 bases between. CDR1 and CDR2 (germline): LGHNA, YSLEER. Sequences were derived from CD4+ or CD8+ T cells sorted from blood, sampled in a trial of the OX40 agonist ivuxolimab. The gene calls are TRBV4-3 and TRBJ2-1; D uncertain. The TCR sequence derives from an adult with an advanced solid tumor such as melanoma, head and neck, liver or kidney cancer. CDR3 bases: TGCGCCAGCAGCCAAGATCCGAGCTCCTACAATGAGCAGTTCTTC. Protein: CASSQDPSSYNEQFF.